This T cell receptor beta chain was recovered during a study of blood T cell repertoires in COVID-19. Study context: Samples came from the United States, Italy and Spain, spanning acute and convalescent COVID-19. Sample material is recorded as cDNA or gDNA derived from T cells, B-cell-depleted T cells, or PBMCs.

Repertoires were generated with immunoSEQ multiplex PCR, while TCRdb's copy carries only in-frame clones and drops some. The data show hundreds of thousands of clones, 70% to 90% seen once. The CDR3 has 15 residues. Germline V gives CDR1 MNHEY, CDR2 SVGAGI. Trimming left V 0 bases short and J 4 bases short, with 10 bases between. In terms of age and location, participants ranged from roughly 18 to 90 years and lived in roughly 22 US areas. During the 2 weeks before they entered the study, exposed participants had met someone with a PCR-confirmed or clinician-diagnosed COVID-19 case. This chain uses TRBV6-5 with TRBJ1-3, with TRBD1 as a possible D gene (5 bases). Source material: PBMCs or T cells enriched from blood (not recorded which). This clonotype was obtained from a woman aged 25 to 45 who had been exposed to COVID-19. The CDR3 bases are TGTGCCAGCAGTTACTCGTACAGGATAGGAAACACCATATATTTT. Translating gives CASSYSYRIGNTIYF.